This T cell receptor (beta chain) was captured in a study of PD-1 blockade in classical Hodgkin lymphoma. Findings and caveats of the study: No one has yet defined what causes the repertoire differences, which may be disease activity or prior therapy.

Points on this clone: Its matching antigen is unknown.

The CDR3 is 15 residues long. Germline CDR1 and CDR2: SGHAT and FQNNGV. Trimming cost V 0 bases and J 4 bases; bases outside gene matches: 4. Each and every patient relapsed after autologous stem cell transplantation, and patients got differing brentuximab vedotin exposure. This table comes from immunoSEQ multiplex PCR, and its TCRdb copy is limited to in-frame clones, with some not included. The table includes about 46,000 clones, 73% detected once. J is TRBJ2-7 and V is TRBV11-2, with 9 bases that match TRBD2. The sequence came from a human donor with classical Hodgkin lymphoma. Sequenced here: peripheral blood mononuclear cells (PBMCs), sampled at baseline. DNA for the CDR3: TGTGCCAGCAGCTTAGAAGCTAGCGGGATTTACGAGCAGTACTTC. Amino acid sequence: CASSLEASGIYEQYF.